Listed below are T cell receptor beta chains from one sample, sequenced in a study of T cells in Graves' hyperthyroidism and ophthalmopathy. Each CDR3 protein gets one entry after TCRdb re-called the multiplex PCR reads with MiXCR. The sample lists hundreds of thousands of distinct CDR3 sequences, about 17% seen once, with approximately 60% in the top ten. The sample consisted of blood. These receptors were collected from a woman aged 60-75 years with Graves' ophthalmopathy. The CDR3 runs from the conserved cysteine through the conserved F or W. Each record gives: V gene, clone size, J gene, D gene, CDR3 DNA, CDR3 protein. A D gene is named only where the DNA matches it firmly. Size is stated for part of the rows, as once, few or many counts, or as a class when the clone is expanded.

TRBV20-1,few,TRBJ2-7,NA,TGCAGTGCAACTTCCTACGAGCAGTACTTC,CSATSYEQYF
TRBV5-1,many,TRBJ1-2,NA,TGCGCCAGCAGCTTGGACAGCGGCTTGGGAGCAAACTATGGCTACACCTTC,CASSLDSGLGANYGYTF
TRBV18,many,TRBJ1-2,TRBD1,TGTGCCAGCTCAGCCCTTCCACAGGGGACAGCAGACACCTTC,CASSALPQGTADTF
TRBV12-3/TRBV12-4,NA,TRBJ1-4,NA,TGTGCCAGCAGAGCAAGACAGAGGGTTAATGAAAAACTGTTTTTT,CASRARQRVNEKLFF
TRBV5-6,NA,TRBJ2-1,NA,TGTGCCAGCAGCTTTTCGCCTACCCGAACCTACGAGCAGTTCTTC,CASSFSPTRTYEQFF
TRBV7-2,few,TRBJ1-6,NA,TGTGCCAGCAGCGTAGAGGGGAGCTCCTATAATTCACCCCTCCACTTT,CASSVEGSSYNSPLHF
TRBV6-2/TRBV6-3,many,TRBJ2-1,NA,TGTGCCAGCAGTTACGAGGGTCCCTACAATGAGCAGTTCTTC,CASSYEGPYNEQFF
TRBV20-1,many,TRBJ2-1,TRBD2,TGCAGTGCTAGTTCGACTAGCGGGAGGATAGGTGAGCAGTTCTTC,CSASSTSGRIGEQFF
TRBV6-2/TRBV6-3,many,TRBJ1-1,NA,TGTGCCAGCACCCTGGGTGGGGTTGGCACTGAAGCTTTCTTT,CASTLGGVGTEAFF
TRBV5-8,few,TRBJ1-4,NA,TGTGCCAGCAGCTCAGCAGCGGCTAATGAAAAACTGTTTTTT,CASSSAAANEKLFF
TRBV30,many,TRBJ2-3,TRBD2,TGTGCCTGGACTGGACTAGCGGGAGGGACTTACACAGATACGCAGTATTTT,CAWTGLAGGTYTDTQYF
TRBV27,NA,TRBJ2-1,NA,TGTGCCAGCAGTTTATCGGTGGGGGGGCCGTCCTACAATGAGCAGTTCTTC,CASSLSVGGPSYNEQFF
TRBV5-1,many,TRBJ2-7,TRBD1,TGCGCCAGCAGCCAGTTGGGACAGCGGAATTCTGAGCAGTACTTC,CASSQLGQRNSEQYF
TRBV9,many,TRBJ2-2,NA,TGTGCCAGCAGAAGGGACCACCTGAACACCGGGGAGCTGTTTTTT,CASRRDHLNTGELFF
TRBV12-3/TRBV12-4,many,TRBJ1-1,NA,TGTGCCAGCAGTTACCTCCCTCCCACGGGGGGGTCGAGAGGAACTGAAGCTTTCTTT,CASSYLPPTGGSRGTEAFF
TRBV7-2,many,TRBJ1-1,TRBD1,TGTGCCAGCAGCCCGGCGGACAGGGGCCCCACTGAAGCTTTCTTT,CASSPADRGPTEAFF
TRBV28,few,TRBJ2-1,NA,TGTGCCAGCCGGCCTCTACAGGGGGGGTACAATGAGCAGTTCTTC,CASRPLQGGYNEQFF
TRBV2,many,TRBJ1-5,NA,TGTGCCAGCACCAAAGAGGGGTGGGTTATCAGCAATCAGCCCCAGCATTTT,CASTKEGWVISNQPQHF
TRBV10-3,NA,TRBJ2-6,NA,TGTGCCATCAGTGAGCCCCCCGGTCGCGGCCACTCTGGGGCCAACGTCCTGACTTTC,CAISEPPGRGHSGANVLTF
TRBV4-1,many,TRBJ2-1,TRBD2,TGCGCCAGCAGCCATCCAGCGGGAGGGGCGTACAATGAGCAGTTCTTC,CASSHPAGGAYNEQFF
TRBV24-1,many,TRBJ2-1,TRBD1,TGTGCCACCAGTGATAGGACAGGGGGCAATGAGCAGTTCTTC,CATSDRTGGNEQFF
TRBV6-9,NA,TRBJ1-5,NA,TGTGCCAGCGGTTTCGACAGATTCAATCAGCCCCAGCATTTT,CASGFDRFNQPQHF
TRBV27,many,TRBJ2-3,NA,TGTGCCAGCAGGACCGGGCCCAATTACGGCACAGATACGCAGTATTTT,CASRTGPNYGTDTQYF
TRBV29-1,many,TRBJ1-2,TRBD1,TGCAGCGTTATATACAGGGGGCGCGGTGGCTACACCTTC,CSVIYRGRGGYTF
TRBV10-2,many,TRBJ2-1,TRBD2,TGCGCCAGCAGTGAGTCTTTAGCGGGAGGGTACAATGAGCAGTTCTTC,CASSESLAGGYNEQFF
TRBV29-1,many,TRBJ2-1,NA,TGCAGCGTTGCCAGGGGGGGTGGTGGAGGCGAGCAGTTCTTC,CSVARGGGGGEQFF
TRBV18,many,TRBJ2-3,NA,TGTGCCAGCTCACCACGACAGATAGATACGCAGTATTTT,CASSPRQIDTQYF
TRBV20-1,many,TRBJ1-2,TRBD1,TGCAGTGCTAGAGATCAGGGGGGACAGGGCTCAAACTATGGCTACACCTTC,CSARDQGGQGSNYGYTF
TRBV6-2/TRBV6-3,many,TRBJ1-5,NA,TGTGCCAGCAGTTACTTGGCGACCACGTGGCATCAGCCCCAGCATTTT,CASSYLATTWHQPQHF
TRBV6-2/TRBV6-3,many,TRBJ2-1,TRBD1,TGTGCCAGCAGTGATTGGACAGGGGTTCACAATGAGCAGTTCTTC,CASSDWTGVHNEQFF
TRBV19,NA,TRBJ2-2,NA,TGTGCCAGTAGTAAGGGCAGGGAATCCCTTAACACCGGGGAGCTGTTTTTT,CASSKGRESLNTGELFF
TRBV5-1,NA,TRBJ2-2,NA,TGCGCCAGCAGCTTGGCCGGGACAAGCACCGGGGAGCTGTTTTTT,CASSLAGTSTGELFF
TRBV6-2/TRBV6-3,many,TRBJ2-2,TRBD1,TGTGCCAGCAGACGAACAGGGGGCGAAACCGGGGAGCTGTTTTTT,CASRRTGGETGELFF
TRBV2,many,TRBJ1-6,NA,TGTGCCAGCAGTGATAGGGCAGGATTCTATAATTCACCCCTCCACTTT,CASSDRAGFYNSPLHF
TRBV2,many,TRBJ2-7,NA,TGTGCCAGCAGGGACGAGGGGGAGCAGTACTTC,CASRDEGEQYF
TRBV27,few,TRBJ2-5,NA,TGTGCCAGCAGTTCCTCGACTTTAAGAGGGTGGTACTTC,CASSSSTLRGWYF
TRBV9,many,TRBJ1-1,TRBD1,TGTGCCAGCAGCGAGAGGACAGGGGGTTGGGCTGAAGCTTTCTTT,CASSERTGGWAEAFF
TRBV4-1,few,TRBJ1-2,NA,TGCGCCAGCAGCCGTTTCCTAGGGCAGTACGACTATGGCTACACCTTC,CASSRFLGQYDYGYTF
TRBV19,many,TRBJ1-1,TRBD1,TGTGCCAGTAGAGTGACCGGGACAGGGAGCACTGAAGCTTTCTTT,CASRVTGTGSTEAFF
TRBV28,many,TRBJ2-2,TRBD1,TGTGCCAGCATCACAGGGGGGTTCACCGGGGAGCTGTTTTTT,CASITGGFTGELFF
TRBV4-3,few,TRBJ2-7,TRBD1,TGCGCCAGCAGCCAAGTGGGGACAGGGGCCGACGAGCAGTACTTC,CASSQVGTGADEQYF
TRBV7-9,NA,TRBJ1-6,NA,TGTGCCAGCAGAGTAGCAAATTCACCCCTCCACTTT,CASRVANSPLHF
TRBV4-2,many,TRBJ1-1,NA,TGTGCCAGCAGCCGCGGGGGGGGGGCCGGGGGCACTGAAGCTTTCTTT,CASSRGGGAGGTEAFF
TRBV6-6,many,TRBJ1-6,TRBD1,TGTGCCAGCAGTTACTCGATCGGCGGGACAGCGGATTCACCCCTCCACTTT,CASSYSIGGTADSPLHF
TRBV5-1,many,TRBJ1-2,NA,TGCGCCAGCAGCTTGGCCAGGGCAGATGGCTACACCTTC,CASSLARADGYTF
TRBV7-8,many,TRBJ1-4,NA,TGTGCCAGCAGCCTCCCTGGGCTCCCCCATGAAAAACTGTTTTTT,CASSLPGLPHEKLFF